The rows below give T cell receptor beta chains drawn from one sample of a study of blood T cell repertoires in COVID-19. The table came from immunoSEQ multiplex PCR; TCRdb's copy has only in-frame clones and leaves some out. The table lists under 70,000 clones, about 91% of them singletons. The sample taken for sequencing was peripheral blood. The receptors were gathered from an older woman with acute or convalescent COVID-19. CDR3s include the opening cysteine and the closing phenylalanine or tryptophan. D genes are given only for firm matches. Size is omitted from some rows. Given values are once, few, many or a class for expanded clones.

j_call clone_size v_call d_call cdr3_nt cdr3_aa
TRBJ1-1 NA TRBV28 TRBD1 TGTGCCAGCAGTCCGGGACAGGGCTGGGAGATGAACACTGAAGCTTTCTTT CASSPGQGWEMNTEAFF
TRBJ2-7 NA TRBV28 TRBD2 TGTGCCAGCACCCGCTCGGGGGGAAGCTCCTACGAGCAGTACTTC CASTRSGGSSYEQYF
TRBJ2-1 NA TRBV10-1 NA TGCGCCAGCGCGGGAAAGAATAACAATGAGCAGTTCTTC CASAGKNNNEQFF
TRBJ2-2 few TRBV7-9 TRBD1 TGTGCCAGCAGCCCTCGGGGAACAGGGGCCGGGGAGCTGTTTTTT CASSPRGTGAGELFF
TRBJ1-2 NA TRBV7-2 NA TGTGCCAGCAGCTTAGGATCGGTAGCCCCTGGCTACACCTTC CASSLGSVAPGYTF
TRBJ1-3 NA TRBV10-3 NA TGTGCCTCTCGAGACTCTGGAAACACCATATATTTT CASRDSGNTIYF
TRBJ1-1 NA TRBV5-4 TRBD1 TGTGCCAGCAGCTTAGGACAGGTCTACACTGAAGCTTTCTTT CASSLGQVYTEAFF
TRBJ1-2 NA TRBV30 TRBD1 TGTGCCTGGACTTCAGGGGGTCATGGCTACACCTTC CAWTSGGHGYTF
TRBJ2-1 NA TRBV11-1 NA TGTGCCAGCAGCTTAGCGGGAGGCTCCTACAATGAGCAGTTCTTC CASSLAGGSYNEQFF
TRBJ1-1 NA TRBV29-1 NA TGCAGCGTTGAAGGGACTGCAAACACTGAAGCTTTCTTT CSVEGTANTEAFF
TRBJ1-5 few TRBV12-5 TRBD1 TGTGCTAGTGGTTTGGGACAGGGGTCCAATCAGCCCCAGCATTTT CASGLGQGSNQPQHF
TRBJ2-3 NA TRBV7-7 TRBD1 TGTGCTAGCAGCGATCGGGACAGTCCCTATGTGGCGCAGTATTTT CASSDRDSPYVAQYF
TRBJ2-3 NA TRBV11-2 TRBD2 TGTGCCAGCAGCTCCTTCCCACTAGCGGGGGCGGGCACAGATACGCAGTATTTT CASSSFPLAGAGTDTQYF
TRBJ1-1 NA TRBV7-3 NA TGTGCCAGCAGCTTAGACAGGAACACTGAAGCTTTCTTT CASSLDRNTEAFF
TRBJ1-2 NA TRBV16 TRBD1 TGTGCCAGCAGCTCCTCGACAGGGCAAGGCTACACCTTC CASSSSTGQGYTF
TRBJ2-7 NA TRBV9 NA TGTGCCAGCAGTCGACAAAGCGGATACGAGCAGTACTTC CASSRQSGYEQYF
TRBJ1-5 NA TRBV7-2 TRBD1 TGTGCCAGCAGGGACGGGACAGGGCTTAACCAGCCCCAGCATTTT CASRDGTGLNQPQHF
TRBJ1-2 NA TRBV28 NA TGTGCCAGCAGAACTGACAGCTATGGCTACACCTTC CASRTDSYGYTF
TRBJ1-1 NA TRBV6-5 NA TGTGCCAGCAGTTCAGGGGAGGGGTACACTGAAGCTTTCTTT CASSSGEGYTEAFF
TRBJ2-7 NA TRBV3-1/TRBV3-2 TRBD2 TGTGCCAGCAGCCAAGTCCTAAGCCCCTGGACTAGCGGGGGCCAGTTTCCCTACGAGCAGTACTTC CASSQVLSPWTSGGQFPYEQYF
TRBJ2-7 NA TRBV6-5 TRBD1 TGTGCCAGCAGGGGGACAGGAGGCCCCTACGAGCAGTACTTC CASRGTGGPYEQYF
TRBJ1-4 few TRBV28 NA TGTGCCAGCAGCCGTCGGGGAAAACTGTTTTTT CASSRRGKLFF
TRBJ2-7 NA TRBV28 TRBD1 TGTGCCAGCAGTTCGCAGGGGGCAAGTCTCGAGCAGTACTTC CASSSQGASLEQYF
TRBJ2-1 NA TRBV7-3 NA TGTGCCAGCAGCTTAAGTGCAGGGAAGTTTGGCAATGAGCAGTTCTTC CASSLSAGKFGNEQFF
TRBJ2-6 NA TRBV5-1 NA TGCGCCAGCAGCCCAGGAGGATCTGGGGCCAACGTCCTGACTTTC CASSPGGSGANVLTF
TRBJ1-2 NA TRBV7-3 NA TGTGCCAGCAGCGATTCTTACAGGGTGAACTATGGCTACACCTTC CASSDSYRVNYGYTF
TRBJ2-5 NA TRBV28 TRBD2 TGTGCCAGCAGTTCAGCGGGAGTCAGGCAAGAGACCCGGTACTTC CASSSAGVRQETRYF
TRBJ1-6 once TRBV6-5 NA TGTGCCAGCAGTAAGGGACTTTACCATTCACCCCTCCACTTT CASSKGLYHSPLHF
TRBJ2-5 NA TRBV7-2 NA TGTGCCAGCAGCTTCGACAATGACGGGAGGGACAGAGAGACCCAGTACTTC CASSFDNDGRDRETQYF
TRBJ2-3 NA TRBV19 TRBD2 TGTGCCAGTAGTATACCTAGCGGGAGGACAGATACGCAGTATTTT CASSIPSGRTDTQYF
TRBJ1-5 NA TRBV27 TRBD1 TGTGCCAGCACTCCGGGACAGGGGAAATATCAGCCCCAGCATTTT CASTPGQGKYQPQHF
TRBJ1-2 once TRBV28 TRBD1 TGTGCCAGCAGCCTAGACAGGGGGCTTGGCTACACCTTC CASSLDRGLGYTF
TRBJ1-5 NA TRBV27 NA TGTGCCAGCAGTTTATCGGGGACAATAGATCAGCCCCAGCATTTT CASSLSGTIDQPQHF
TRBJ1-1 NA TRBV28 NA TGTGCCAGCAGTTTACTCGGGACTTCCACTGAAGCTTTCTTT CASSLLGTSTEAFF
TRBJ2-7 NA TRBV11-3 NA TGTGCCAGCAGCTTAACCGACAGCTACGAGCAGTACTTC CASSLTDSYEQYF
TRBJ1-3 NA TRBV5-1 TRBD1 TGCGCCAGCAGCGGCGGGACAGACCCCTCTGGAAACACCATATATTTT CASSGGTDPSGNTIYF
TRBJ2-3 NA TRBV7-8 TRBD1 TGTGCCAGCAGCTTTGAGGGACAGGCAAGGGCGCAGTATTTT CASSFEGQARAQYF
TRBJ1-2 NA TRBV6-5 TRBD1 TGTGCCAGCAGTAACCTGAGACAGGGGCGTTATGGCTACACCTTC CASSNLRQGRYGYTF
TRBJ2-2 few TRBV5-1 TRBD2 TGCGCCAGCAGCCCGGGGGGAGGCTCGAACACCGGGGAGCTGTTTTTT CASSPGGGSNTGELFF
TRBJ2-6 NA TRBV13 TRBD1 TGTGCCAGCACCATGTTCCGGGACAGGGGTTACGGGGCCAACGTCCTGACTTTC CASTMFRDRGYGANVLTF
TRBJ1-1 NA TRBV11-2 NA TGTGCCAGCAGCTTAAACAGGCAATTTAACACTGAAGCTTTCTTT CASSLNRQFNTEAFF
TRBJ1-4 NA TRBV2 NA TGTGCCAGCAGTGGACAGAATGAAAAACTGTTTTTT CASSGQNEKLFF
TRBJ1-2 NA TRBV27 NA TGTGCCAGCAGTTTGGGGGCGGCTAACTATGGCTACACCTTC CASSLGAANYGYTF
TRBJ2-6 NA TRBV6-1 TRBD1 TGTGCCAGCGGTAAAGGGGGCGCAGCGTCTGGGGCCAACGTCCTGACTTTC CASGKGGAASGANVLTF
TRBJ2-1 NA TRBV11-3 TRBD1 TGTGCCAGCAGCCCACAGGGGTGGAATAATGAGCAGTTCTTC CASSPQGWNNEQFF
TRBJ1-1 NA TRBV5-1 TRBD1 TGCGCCAGCAGCTTGGAAGGGGGCGGGTTTACTGAAGCTTTCTTT CASSLEGGGFTEAFF
TRBJ2-1 NA TRBV27 NA TGTGCCAGCAGTTTAAAGCGATCCAGCTCCTACAATGAGCAGTTCTTC CASSLKRSSSYNEQFF
TRBJ1-2 NA TRBV28 NA TGTGCCAGCAGTTTCACGATCGGCTACCGGGAACCCGGCTACACCTTC CASSFTIGYREPGYTF